The 4 T cell receptor beta chains below all came from one sample that was sequenced in a study of beta chain features in type 1 diabetes. The study, taken as a whole, reports: Shorter TCRB CDR3s, moderately but significantly so, were found in Type 1 diabetes patients in all four CD4+ subsets.

Their cognate antigens are unknown. The isolated RNA, all of it, was reverse transcribed, so expressed TCRB transcripts were what got sequenced. TCRdb keeps only in-frame clones here, not all; method: immunoSEQ multiplex PCR. The sample has 300,000 or so clones, around 9% seen once. The sequencing input was central memory CD4+ T cells from blood. These receptors were collected from a young man with type 1 diabetes.

This clone was seen a few times. This chain connects TRBV6-5 to TRBJ2-7; D gene uncertain. With 7 bases removed from V and 6 bases from J, the gap between germline ends came to 13 bases. CDR1 and CDR2 (germline): MNHEY, SVGAGI. CDR3 length equals 12 residues. The CDR3 DNA sequence: TGTGCCAGCACCCGGATGGGTGGCGAGCAGTACTTC. This sequence encodes CASTRMGGEQYF.

CDR3 protein: CASSLWGPQETQYF. In nucleotides, the CDR3 is TGTGCCAGCAGCTTGTGGGGACCCCAAGAGACCCAGTACTTC. This chain uses TRBV5-4 with TRBJ2-5; D may be TRBD1 or TRBD2 (5 bases each). The CDR3 is 14 amino acids. Per germline, CDR1 SGHNT and CDR2 YYREEE (reference sequence). V gave up 1 base and J gave up 1 base, with 8 bases separating them.

The V call is TRBV7-2, the J call TRBJ2-1, with 7 bases matching TRBD2. Germline-derived CDR1 and CDR2 are SGHTA and FQGNSA. Losses at the gene ends were 5 bases for V and 7 bases for J; bases not matched to a gene: 11. The CDR3 length is 15 residues. CDR3 amino acids: CASSPSSGAGNEQFF. Here the CDR3 DNA reads TGTGCCAGCAGCCCCTCCAGCGGGGCGGGGAATGAGCAGTTCTTC.

The sample holds a few counts of this clone. The chain carries TRBV5-1 and TRBJ1-2; D ambiguous. The CDR3 spans 12 residues. CDR1 SGHRS and CDR2 YFSETQ come from the germline V gene. Trimming removed 4 bases from V and 4 bases from J, with 8 bases in between. In DNA form, the CDR3 reads TGCGCCAGCAGCACAGACCGCTATGGCTACACCTTC. It is translated as CASSTDRYGYTF.